A single T cell receptor (beta chain) is shown here with its context. What it recognizes is unknown. Clones were sequenced by immunoSEQ multiplex PCR, and TCRdb holds only the in-frame ones, with some missing. The repertoire includes around 70,000 clones, just under 95% of them detected once, and approximately 2% sits in the top ten. The data derive from a study of lymphopenia after photon versus proton radiotherapy. The study's findings and limits: After lymphocyte nadir, photon-treated repertoires showed oligoclonal expansion, especially CD8+ Temra. In patients who died, overall survival fell as post-nadir TCR diversity dropped more. Photon-treated patients lost naive T cells and TCR diversity; proton-treated stayed stable.

Germline V gene lookup returns CDR1 SGHDT and CDR2 YYEEEE. The CDR3 length is 15 residues. Trimming removed 4 bases at V and 4 bases at J, with 14 bases between. The chain has TRBV5-6 and TRBJ1-4, with D uncertain. The starting material was peripheral blood, obtained from a patient treated with photon-based radiotherapy. The TCR comes from a woman aged 40-49 years with cholangiocarcinoma. CDR3 DNA: TGTGCCAGCAGCGTGTATGCGGAACATAATGAAAAACTGTTTTTT. Translating gives CASSVYAEHNEKLFF.